The rows below give T cell receptor beta chains drawn from one sample of a study of technical replicates of blood from several donors. TCRdb keeps only in-frame clones here, not all; method: immunoSEQ multiplex PCR. Among 50,000 to 60,000 clones, about 95% were seen once, and the ten largest hold about 3%. Source material: PBMCs. Receptors originate from a human donor in good health. Some clones in this sample may be carry-over from other donors' samples. The CDR3 runs from the conserved cysteine through the conserved F or W. The order of the fields is V gene, clone size, J gene, D gene, CDR3 protein, CDR3 DNA. D genes are given only for firm matches. Clone size is shown for a subset of rows, as once, few, many or a class of expanded clone.

TRBV27,.,TRBJ1-1,.,CASSLTGHEAFF,TGTGCCAGCAGTTTAACAGGACATGAAGCTTTCTTT
TRBV19,.,TRBJ2-7,TRBD2,CASSKTSGNPPLEQYF,TGTGCCAGTAGTAAAACTAGCGGGAACCCTCCTCTCGAGCAGTACTTC
TRBV21-1,.,TRBJ2-7,.,CASSKRLAGSRTYEQYF,TGTGCCAGCAGCAAAAGACTAGCGGGAAGTCGAACCTACGAGCAGTACTTC
TRBV12-5,.,TRBJ1-3,TRBD1,CASGLGDRYSGNTIYF,TGTGCTAGTGGTTTGGGGGACAGGTACTCTGGAAACACCATATATTTT
TRBV19,.,TRBJ1-1,TRBD1,CASSIDPRDRGNTEAFF,TGTGCCAGTAGTATAGATCCGCGGGACAGGGGGAACACTGAAGCTTTCTTT
TRBV5-1,.,TRBJ2-2,.,CASSPGEGVITGELFF,TGCGCCAGCAGCCCGGGGGAAGGGGTGATCACCGGGGAGCTGTTTTTT
TRBV5-1,.,TRBJ2-1,TRBD2,CASSWTPSGGRNEQFF,TGCGCCAGCAGCTGGACCCCTAGCGGGGGGCGGAATGAGCAGTTCTTC
TRBV6-5,.,TRBJ2-7,.,CASRPTVTYEQYF,TGTGCCAGCAGACCCACTGTAACCTACGAGCAGTACTTC
TRBV4-3,.,TRBJ1-6,.,CASSLGQNSPLHF,TGCGCCAGCAGCCTCGGACAGAATTCACCCCTCCACTTT
TRBV7-2,.,TRBJ2-2,.,CASSPGGLAYTTGELFF,TGTGCCAGCAGCCCAGGTGGGCTAGCCTATACTACCGGGGAGCTGTTTTTT
TRBV7-3,once,TRBJ2-7,.,CASSSTRDSYEQYF,TGTGCCAGCAGCTCGACCAGGGATTCCTACGAGCAGTACTTC